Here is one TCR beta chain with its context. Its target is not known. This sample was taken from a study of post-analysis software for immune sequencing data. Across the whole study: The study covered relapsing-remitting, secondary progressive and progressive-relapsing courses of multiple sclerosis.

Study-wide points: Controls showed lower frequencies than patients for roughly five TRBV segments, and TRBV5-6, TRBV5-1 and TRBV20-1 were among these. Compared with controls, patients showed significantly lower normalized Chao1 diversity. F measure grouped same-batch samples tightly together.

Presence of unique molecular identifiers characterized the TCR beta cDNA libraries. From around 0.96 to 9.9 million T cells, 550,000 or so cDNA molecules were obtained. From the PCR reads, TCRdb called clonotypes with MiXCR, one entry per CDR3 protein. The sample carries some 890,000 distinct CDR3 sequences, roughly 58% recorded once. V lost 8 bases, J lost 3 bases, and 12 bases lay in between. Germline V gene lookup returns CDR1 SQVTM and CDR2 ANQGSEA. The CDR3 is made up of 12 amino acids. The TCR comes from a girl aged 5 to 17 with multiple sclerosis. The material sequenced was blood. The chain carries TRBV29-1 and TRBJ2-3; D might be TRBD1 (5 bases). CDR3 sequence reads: CSLSTETDTQYF. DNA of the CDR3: TGCAGCCTCTCGACAGAGACAGATACGCAGTATTTT.